These 19 T cell receptor beta chains share one sample of origin, sequenced in a study of shared clonotypes between healthy human individuals. Assay used: immunoSEQ multiplex PCR; TCRdb lists only in-frame clones, some missing. Here the sample spans 2.5 million or so clones, approximately 90% being singletons. Specimen: naive CD4+ T cells sorted from blood. The subset: CD45RA+ positively selected. These receptors were obtained from a man aged 18 to 30 in good health.

The chain combines TRBV18 with TRBJ2-5; D not certain. This CDR3 spans 15 amino acids. V was trimmed by 3 bases and J by 6 bases, leaving 17 bases between them. In germline, CDR1 is KGHSH, CDR2 LQKENI. The CDR3 region has the DNA TGTGCCAGCTCACCCCTATTCCCTGAGAGTAAGACCCAGTACTTC. Its translation is CASSPLFPESKTQYF.

Only a few counts were recorded for this clone. The rearrangement joins TRBV30 to TRBJ1-5; D possibly corresponds to TRBD1 (6 bases). CDR1 GTSNPN and CDR2 SVGIG come from the germline V gene (reference sequence). Trimming stripped 2 bases from V and 7 bases from J, with 12 bases between. The length of the CDR3 is 13 residues. The CDR3 DNA follows: TGTGCCTGGAGTACAGGGTGGGAGCAGCCCCAGCATTTT. Amino acids: CAWSTGWEQPQHF. The whole variable domain, filled in from reference TRBV30 and TRBJ1-5, reads SQTIHQWPATLVQPVGSPLSLECTVEGTSNPNLYWYRQAAGRGLQLLFYSVGIGQISSEVPQNLSASRPQDRQFILSSKKLLLSDSGFYLCAWSTGWEQPQHFGDGTRLSIL.

In this sample, this clone turned up once. V usage is TRBV6-6 and J usage is TRBJ2-7; D tentatively reads TRBD1 or TRBD2 (7 bases each). The CDR3 sequence is 14 residues long. Germline CDR1 reads MNHNY; CDR2 reads SVGAGI (reference sequence). V was pared by 6 bases and J by 3 bases, with 15 bases between. The CDR3 reads CASRTGGTDYEQYF. In nucleotides, the CDR3 is TGTGCCAGCAGAACCGGGGGGACAGACTACGAGCAGTACTTC.

This chain uses TRBV5-8 with TRBJ1-3; D remains unclear. The V gene lost 0 bases and the J gene lost 0 bases, with 10 bases spanning the gap. Per germline, CDR1 SGHTS and CDR2 YDEGEE. This CDR3 contains 16 residues. The CDR3 DNA is TGTGCCAGCAGCTTGGAGGTTTTTTCCTCTGGAAACACCATATATTTT. It is translated as CASSLEVFSSGNTIYF.

This chain joins TRBV29-1 and TRBJ2-1, with D possibly matching TRBD2 (5 bases). Trimming cost V 6 bases and J 4 bases, with 13 bases left between them. The V gene's germline CDR1 is SQVTM and CDR2 ANQGSEA. There are 13 residues in the CDR3. CDR3 nucleotide sequence: TGCAGCGTGATCGGGGTATCATACAATGAGCAGTTCTTC. This codes for CSVIGVSYNEQFF.

The chain uses TRBV5-4 and TRBJ2-3; D tentatively fits TRBD1 or TRBD2 (5 bases each). Germline V gene sequence: CDR1 SGHNT, CDR2 YYREEE (reference sequence). V was shortened by 0 bases and J by 2 bases, with 10 bases between the two germline ends. The CDR3 covers 15 residues. This CDR3 is CASSLVGETTDTQYF. The CDR3 DNA is TGTGCCAGCAGCTTGGTGGGGGAAACCACAGATACGCAGTATTTT.

The chain uses TRBV11-2 and TRBJ2-2; unclear D gene. The CDR3 sequence is 15 residues long. Trimming took off 1 base at V and 1 base at J, with 7 bases between the two ends. The germline V gene has CDR1 SGHAT and CDR2 FQNNGV. The CDR3 sequence: CASSLVRLNTGELFF. CDR3 sequence (DNA): TGTGCCAGCAGCTTAGTCCGGCTGAACACCGGGGAGCTGTTTTTT.

This clone was detected only once. The V and J genes are TRBV7-8 and TRBJ2-7; TRBD1 agrees at 10 bases. Germline CDR1 is SGHVS and CDR2 is FQNEAQ. V shed 5 bases and J 5 bases; nucleotides not matched to a gene: 3. CDR3 length: 13 amino acids. This chain's CDR3 is CASSQDRGNEQYF. The CDR3 DNA is TGTGCCAGCAGCCAGGACAGGGGGAACGAGCAGTACTTC.

This chain joins TRBV30 and TRBJ1-2, with D unresolved. The CDR3 is 13 amino acids. The germline V and J ends were trimmed by 0 bases and 4 bases, with 9 bases remaining between them. CDR1 and CDR2 (germline): GTSNPN, SVGIG (reference sequence). The CDR3 is CAWSVRVAYGYTF. CDR3 in DNA: TGTGCCTGGAGTGTACGGGTAGCCTATGGCTACACCTTC.

This chain joins TRBV28 and TRBJ1-2; perhaps TRBD1 as D (6 bases). CDR3 size: 16 residues. With 2 bases removed from V and 4 bases from J, the gap between germline ends came to 17 bases. Germline CDR1 is MDHEN and CDR2 is SYDVKM. For the CDR3, the DNA is TGTGCCAGCAGTTTAAACTCAGGGGCCAAGGGCTATGGCTACACCTTC. Translated, it gives CASSLNSGAKGYGYTF.

V and J are TRBV10-3 and TRBJ2-7; 10 bases fit TRBD2. CDR1 ENHRY and CDR2 SYGVKD come from the germline V gene. This CDR3 has 15 amino acids. With 2 bases clipped from V and 4 bases from J, the junction kept 5 bases outside the gene matches. CDR3 sequence reads: CAISETLAGVYEQYF. CDR3 coding DNA: TGTGCCATCAGTGAGACTCTAGCGGGAGTGTACGAGCAGTACTTC.

This clone was counted a few times. The V gene is TRBV7-9, the J gene TRBJ1-2; D is undetermined. Germline V gene lookup returns CDR1 SEHNR and CDR2 FQNEAQ (reference sequence). The length of the CDR3 is 12 residues. The ends were cut back, 4 bases at V and 5 bases at J, with 8 bases in the middle. CDR3 protein: CASSSNSYGYTF. The CDR3 DNA follows: TGTGCCAGCAGCTCCAACAGTTATGGCTACACCTTC. Using reference TRBV7-9 and TRBJ1-2 for the parts outside the CDR3, the full variable domain is DTGVSQNPRHKITKRGQNVTFRCDPISEHNRLYWYRQTLGQGPEFLTYFQNEAQLEKSRLLSDRFSAERPKGSFSTLEIQRTEQGDSAMYLCASSSNSYGYTFGSGTRLTVV.

The chain uses TRBV2 and TRBJ2-1; D is possibly TRBD1 (6 bases). CDR3 length: 11 residues. From germline, CDR1 is SNHLY and CDR2 FYNNEI. The ends were cut back, 4 bases at V and 9 bases at J, with 7 bases in the middle. DNA for the CDR3: TGTGCCAGCAGTGCAGGGGTTGAGCAGTTCTTC. Translating it yields CASSAGVEQFF.

The chain combines TRBV4-2 with TRBJ2-2; D remains unclear. CDR3 size: 17 residues. The germline V and J ends were trimmed by 0 bases and 5 bases, with 16 bases remaining between them. The germline V gene encodes CDR1 LGHNA and CDR2 YNFKEQ. DNA of the CDR3: TGTGCCAGCAGCCAAGATCTTCCCGGAACCGATACCGGGGAGCTGTTTTTT. Encoded protein: CASSQDLPGTDTGELFF.

The chain links TRBV13 to TRBJ1-2; TRBD1 matches 10 bases. Trimming removed 4 bases from V and 6 bases from J; junction bases left unmatched: 8. Germline loops: CDR1 PRHDT, CDR2 FYEKMQ (reference sequence). This CDR3 has 15 amino acids. The CDR3 sequence is CASSSGQGRFNGYTF. CDR3 nucleotide sequence: TGTGCCAGCAGCTCGGGACAGGGGCGTTTCAATGGCTACACCTTC.

This chain links TRBV6-5 with TRBJ2-2, with D unclear. This CDR3 has 15 residues. Per the germline V gene, CDR1 is MNHEY and CDR2 is SVGAGI. Between the trimmed V and J ends, which lost 0 bases and 0 bases, there was a span of 5 bases. CDR3 coding DNA: TGTGCCAGCAGTTACTCACTTACGAACACCGGGGAGCTGTTTTTT. Translating it yields CASSYSLTNTGELFF.

The chain couples TRBV18 to TRBJ2-1; TRBD2 might be the D (5 bases). There are 15 residues in the CDR3. The V gene lost 1 base and the J gene lost 6 bases, with 13 bases spanning the gap. The germline V gene has CDR1 KGHSH and CDR2 LQKENI. The CDR3 protein is CASSPRTERSNEQFF. As DNA, the CDR3 is TGTGCCAGCTCACCACGGACTGAGCGCTCCAATGAGCAGTTCTTC.

The chain couples TRBV7-9 to TRBJ2-3; D tentatively reads TRBD1 or TRBD2 (6 bases each). V lost 5 bases and J 4 bases, leaving 16 bases between the germline ends. Germline assignment: CDR1 SEHNR and CDR2 FQNEAQ (reference sequence). CDR3 length equals 15 residues. The CDR3 region has the DNA TGTGCCAGCAGCAACCACGGGGGCAAGGCAGATACGCAGTATTTT. It codes for CASSNHGGKADTQYF.

The chain is built from TRBV18 and TRBJ2-2; D is perhaps TRBD1 (6 bases). Germline loops: CDR1 KGHSH, CDR2 LQKENI. V was pared by 5 bases and J by 2 bases, with 12 bases between. The CDR3 consists of 15 residues. The CDR3 loop reads CASSNRDPNTGELFF. Here the CDR3 DNA reads TGTGCCAGCTCAAACAGGGATCCTAACACCGGGGAGCTGTTTTTT.